One sample yielded the 26 T cell receptor beta chains listed below, sequenced in a study of blood T cells in healthy people across ages. Together with a sample-barcoded 5' primer, a J-beta primer mix was included in a second PCR lasting about 7 to 12 cycles. TCRdb passed the 5' RACE reads through MiXCR, listing each CDR3 protein once. The table has about a million distinct CDR3 sequences, about 44% seen once. The specimen was blood. The receptors here all came from a man in his thirties or forties in good health.

In its sample, this clonotype was seen a few times. The genes are TRBV12-3 or TRBV12-4 and TRBJ1-5; maybe TRBD1 (6 bases). The CDR3 loop spans 15 amino acids. Trimming removed 5 bases at V and 1 base at J, with 12 bases between. CDR3 sequence reads: CASSRQDSSNQPQHF. The CDR3 DNA sequence: TGTGCCAGCAGTCGACAGGACAGCAGCAATCAGCCCCAGCATTTT.

The rearrangement joins TRBV20-1 to TRBJ2-7; D tentatively reads TRBD1 or TRBD2 (6 bases each). The CDR3 sequence is 13 residues long. The V end was cut by 6 bases, the J end by 7 bases, with 19 bases between. In germline, CDR1 is DFQATT, CDR2 SNEGSKA (reference sequence). The CDR3 is CSANGWGAEEQYF. CDR3 DNA: TGCAGTGCCAACGGCTGGGGGGCGGAGGAGCAGTACTTC.

There are a few counts of this clonotype. The V and J genes are TRBV5-1 and TRBJ1-2, with 9 positions matching TRBD1. The ends lost 0 bases at V and 6 bases at J; junction bases unmatched: 0. Looked up from germline, CDR1 is SGHRS and CDR2 is YFSETQ. The CDR3 totals 13 residues. The CDR3 region is CASSLGDRDGYTF. In DNA form, the CDR3 reads TGCGCCAGCAGCTTGGGGGACAGGGATGGCTACACCTTC.

A note on this clonotype: The junction differs from germline at one of its ends, possibly a read error. The chain employs TRBV20-1 and TRBJ2-3; a possible D gene is TRBD2 (5 bases). Germline values: CDR1 DFQATT, CDR2 SNEGSKA (reference sequence). The CDR3 runs to 16 residues. The CDR3 nucleotides read TGCAGTACTAGTTTGTCGCGTACAACATCGACAGATACGCAGTATTTT. Its translation: CSTSLSRTTSTDTQYF.

The rearrangement uses TRBV9 and TRBJ1-6; possible D gene TRBD1, 5 bases. Trimming pared 7 bases from V and 7 bases from J, leaving 21 bases between. Germline V gives CDR1 SGDLS, CDR2 YYNGEE. This CDR3 is 16 amino acids long. CDR3: CASSPSSGTGNSPLHF. CDR3 in DNA: TGTGCCAGCTCCCCCTCCTCCGGGACTGGAAATTCACCCCTCCACTTT.

This clonotype was counted only a few times. The V gene is TRBV20-1, the J gene TRBJ2-3; TRBD2 is a possible D gene (6 bases). CDR3 length: 13 amino acids. CDR1 and CDR2 (germline): DFQATT, SNEGSKA (reference sequence). With 5 bases removed from V and 2 bases from J, the gap between germline ends came to 11 bases. The CDR3 coding sequence is TGCAGTGCTTTCGGGACTGACACAGATACGCAGTATTTT. Its protein product is CSAFGTDTDTQYF.

This chain uses TRBV4-1 with TRBJ2-3; TRBD2 matches at 8 bases. Germline V gene sequence: CDR1 MGHRA, CDR2 YSYEKL. The CDR3 runs to 15 residues. With V trimmed by 2 bases and J by 2 bases, 3 bases remained unmatched. The CDR3 nucleotides are TGCGCCAGCAGCCAAATAGCGGGATTCACAGATACGCAGTATTTT. Protein sequence: CASSQIAGFTDTQYF.

The rearrangement uses TRBV25-1 and TRBJ2-5; TRBD1 or TRBD2 may be the D gene (7 bases each). This CDR3 region has 14 residues. The germline V and J ends were trimmed by 2 bases and 7 bases, with 14 bases remaining between them. Germline V gene data show CDR1 as MGHDK and CDR2 as SYGVNS. The CDR3 sequence is CASSEQGGTGTQYF. Here the CDR3 DNA reads TGTGCCAGCAGTGAACAGGGGGGGACTGGGACCCAGTACTTC.

This clonotype was picked up a small number of times. The rearrangement links TRBV24-1 to TRBJ2-3; D is perhaps TRBD1 or TRBD2 (5 bases each). Germline CDR1 KGHDR, CDR2 SFDVKD. CDR3 length: 17 amino acids. V shed 4 bases and J shed 0 bases, with 16 bases lying between them. The CDR3 region is CATSDMGDAPSTDTQYF. As DNA, the CDR3 is TGTGCCACCAGTGACATGGGGGACGCACCTAGCACAGATACGCAGTATTTT.

V is TRBV7-9 and J is TRBJ2-1, with 11 bases matching TRBD1. The length of the CDR3 is 15 residues. Trimming removed 4 bases from V and 7 bases from J; junction bases left unmatched: 6. The germline V gene has CDR1 SEHNR and CDR2 FQNEAQ (reference sequence). The DNA for the CDR3 is TGTGCCAGCAGCTCGGACAGGGGGCTAGTAAATGAGCAGTTCTTC. This translates into CASSSDRGLVNEQFF.

The CDR3 reads CASSSQTGQGAYLYEQYF. The CDR3 bases are TGTGCCAGCAGCTCCCAGACAGGACAGGGGGCATATCTTTACGAGCAGTACTTC. V usage is TRBV7-8 and J usage is TRBJ2-7; 11 nucleotides align to TRBD1. CDR1 is SGHVS and CDR2 is FQNEAQ in the germline V gene. CDR3 length equals 18 residues. V lost 4 bases, J lost 4 bases, and 15 bases stayed unmatched.

The J gene is TRBJ2-7, the V gene TRBV28; D not certain. The V gene's germline CDR1 is MDHEN and CDR2 SYDVKM. This CDR3 contains 12 residues. Trimming left V 7 bases short and J 2 bases short, with 9 bases between. CDR3 DNA sequence: TGTGCCAGCACCTCACTCCCCTACGAGCAGTACTTC. Amino acids: CASTSLPYEQYF.

In this sample, this clonotype turned up a few times. The J gene is TRBJ2-7, the V gene TRBV9, with a tentative D call TRBD2 (7 bases). V was trimmed by 0 bases and J by 4 bases, leaving 14 bases between them. This CDR3 has 15 residues. The germline CDR1 and CDR2 sequences are SGDLS and YYNGEE. The CDR3 reads CASSVAEGGPYEQYF. The CDR3 DNA is TGTGCCAGCAGCGTAGCAGAGGGGGGGCCTTACGAGCAGTACTTC.

This chain uses TRBV5-1 with TRBJ2-5, with 7 positions matching TRBD1. The ends lost 0 bases at V and 2 bases at J; junction bases unmatched: 13. The length of the CDR3 is 18 residues. Germline V gene lookup returns CDR1 SGHRS and CDR2 YFSETQ. The CDR3 DNA sequence: TGCGCCAGCAGCTTGGTAGGGGGCCTGCAGGCCCAACAAGAGACCCAGTACTTC. Protein sequence: CASSLVGGLQAQQETQYF.

The genes are TRBV14 and TRBJ2-7; TRBD2 aligns across 8 bases. The closer fit of TRBJ2-5 to the DNA end suggests the J call may be wrong. This CDR3 has 16 amino acids. In germline, CDR1 is SGHDN, CDR2 FVKESK. CDR3 loop: CASSQAAGALLETQYF. DNA of the CDR3: TGTGCCAGCAGCCAAGCAGCGGGGGCACTCCTTGAGACCCAGTACTTC.

The J gene is TRBJ2-7, the V gene TRBV10-3; no firm D call. V gave up 10 bases and J gave up 4 bases, with 23 bases separating them. CDR1 and CDR2 (germline): ENHRY, SYGVKD. The CDR3 has 15 residues. CDR3 residues: CATSNPTHDPYEQYF. The DNA for the CDR3 is TGTGCCACCAGCAACCCTACGCACGATCCTTACGAGCAGTACTTC.

This chain uses TRBV30 with TRBJ2-5; 8 nucleotides line up with TRBD2. V dropped 4 bases and J dropped 11; count of bases not matched to a gene: 15. This CDR3 has 14 amino acids. CDR1 and CDR2 from the germline V gene are GTSNPN and SVGIG (reference sequence). DNA for the CDR3: TGTGCCTGGACAAGGGGACTAGTTTACAATGAGCAGTACTTC. Translation gives CAWTRGLVYNEQYF. The variable domain in full, with the rest retrieved from reference TRBV30 and TRBJ2-5, is SQTIHQWPATLVQPVGSPLSLECTVEGTSNPNLYWYRQAAGRGLQLLFYSVGIGQISSEVPQNLSASRPQDRQFILSSKKLLLSDSGFYLCAWTRGLVYNEQYFGPGTRLLVL.

V usage is TRBV28 and J usage is TRBJ1-4, with D unresolved. The V gene lost 6 bases and the J gene lost 5 bases, with 10 bases spanning the gap. The germline V gene has CDR1 MDHEN and CDR2 SYDVKM. The CDR3 extends over 13 amino acids. In DNA form, the CDR3 reads TGTGCCAGCAGCGTTCCAGCAAATGAAAAACTGTTTTTT. Its protein is CASSVPANEKLFF.

The genes are TRBV7-9 and TRBJ2-3, with TRBD1 matching over 9 bases. The CDR3 extends over 17 amino acids. J lost 1 base, V lost 5 bases, and 10 bases had no gene match. CDR1 is SEHNR and CDR2 is FQNEAQ in the germline V gene (reference sequence). CDR3 DNA: TGTGCCAGCAGCCGGAGAACAGGGGGCACGGGCACAGATACGCAGTATTTT. It specifies CASSRRTGGTGTDTQYF.

The table lists this clonotype with a few counts. The rearrangement joins TRBV6-5 to TRBJ2-5, with 8 bases matching TRBD1. CDR3 length: 16 residues. Germline CDR1 reads MNHEY; CDR2 reads SVGAGI. V trimming: 5 bases; J trimming: 1 base; junction bases outside the gene matches: 9. Written as DNA, the CDR3 is TGTGCCAGCAGTCCCCTCACAGGGGGACCCCAAGAGACCCAGTACTTC. Protein product: CASSPLTGGPQETQYF.

As to this clonotype: This may arise from a read error, as a much more abundant clone is one base away. The CDR3 protein is CSAPRLAGSSYNEQYF. In nucleotides, the CDR3 is TGCAGTGCGCCCCGACTAGCGGGAAGCTCCTACAATGAGCAGTACTTC. The J gene is TRBJ2-1, the V gene TRBV20-1, with TRBD2 matching over 11 bases. The J call may not be correct, given that the DNA end is closer to TRBJ2-7. This CDR3 has 16 residues. Germline CDR1 and CDR2: DFQATT and SNEGSKA (reference sequence).

V gene TRBV6-6 combines with J gene TRBJ1-4; TRBD1 matches 8 bases. Germline assignment: CDR1 MNHNY and CDR2 SVGAGI (reference sequence). V lost 3 bases, J lost 5 bases, and 2 bases stayed unmatched. The CDR3 is made up of 14 amino acids. Here the CDR3 DNA reads TGTGCCAGCAGTTATCACAGGGGGAATGAAAAACTGTTTTTT. Its translation is CASSYHRGNEKLFF.

This clonotype was seen more than once but under ten times. The chain recombines TRBV3-1 with TRBJ2-7; 7 bases match TRBD1. The V gene's germline CDR1 is LGHDT and CDR2 YNNKEL (reference sequence). The ends lost 5 bases at V and 6 bases at J; junction bases unmatched: 7. This CDR3 comprises 13 residues. In DNA, the CDR3 is TGTGCCAGCAGCGAGACAGGGTTCGGCGAGCAGTACTTC. Its protein product is CASSETGFGEQYF.

This chain links TRBV20-1 with TRBJ2-1; 8 bases line up with TRBD1. The CDR3 runs 14 residues. Looked up from germline, CDR1 is DFQATT and CDR2 is SNEGSKA (reference sequence). V shed 7 bases and J 2 bases; nucleotides not matched to a gene: 7. CDR3 nucleotide sequence: TGCAGTGGGGCAGGGGGCCAGACCTACAATGAGCAGTTCTTC. It translates to CSGAGGQTYNEQFF.

Concerning this clonotype itself: A read error may explain this, as a much larger clone is one base away. The rearrangement joins TRBV6-5 to TRBJ2-1; D possibly matches TRBD1 or TRBD2 (5 bases each). Germline V gene sequence: CDR1 MNHEY, CDR2 SVGAGI. CDR3 length equals 14 residues. The CDR3 spells CASSPTGPANERFF. Here the CDR3 DNA reads TGTGCCAGCAGTCCAACGGGGCCGGCCAATGAGCGGTTCTTC.

The chain carries TRBV6-2 or TRBV6-3 and TRBJ2-7, with 9 bases that match TRBD2. Germline lookup yields CDR1 MNHEY and CDR2 SVGEGT. J was trimmed by 1 base and V by 2 bases; bases with no gene match: 6. The CDR3 extends over 16 amino acids. The CDR3 sequence is CASSYPRLAASYEQYF. For the CDR3, the DNA is TGTGCCAGCAGTTACCCAAGACTAGCGGCATCCTACGAGCAGTACTTC.